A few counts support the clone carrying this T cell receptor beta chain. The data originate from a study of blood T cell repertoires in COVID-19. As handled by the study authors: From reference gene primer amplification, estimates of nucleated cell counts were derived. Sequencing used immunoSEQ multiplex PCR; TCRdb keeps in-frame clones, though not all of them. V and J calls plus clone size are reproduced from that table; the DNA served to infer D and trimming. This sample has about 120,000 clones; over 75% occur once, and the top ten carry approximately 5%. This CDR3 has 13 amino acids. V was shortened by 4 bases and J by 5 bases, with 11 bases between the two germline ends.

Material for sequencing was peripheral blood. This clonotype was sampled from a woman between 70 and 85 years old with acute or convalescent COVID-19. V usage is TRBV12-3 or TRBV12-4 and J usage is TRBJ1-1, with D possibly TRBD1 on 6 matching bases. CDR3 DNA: TGTGCCAGCAGTTCCCTGGGGACAACTGAAGCTTTCTTT. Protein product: CASSSLGTTEAFF.